This T cell receptor beta chain was identified in a study of T cell responses to AZD1222 COVID-19 vaccine. The study's findings and limits: Baseline serology detected seropositivity in only a handful of AZD1222 recipients. Mostly white British, mostly female donors; authors suggested clonal diversity may be underestimated.

On this clone: Its matching antigen is unknown.

Losses at the gene ends were 6 bases for V and 7 bases for J; bases not matched to a gene: 4. This CDR3 is 13 amino acids long. Sequencing was performed with immunoSEQ multiplex PCR; in TCRdb, only in-frame clones are kept and a portion is missing. The sample records roughly 180,000 clones, around 90% being singletons. This clonotype originated in an adult who received the AZD1222 COVID-19 vaccine. J is TRBJ1-5 and V is TRBV12-3 or TRBV12-4, with 9 bases matching TRBD1. This specimen was peripheral blood, taken 28 days after the second AZD1222 dose. CDR3 nucleotide sequence: TGTGCCAGCAGGGGACAGGGTACCCAGCCCCAGCATTTT. Translating it yields CASRGQGTQPQHF.